This T cell receptor beta chain was captured by sequencing in a study of blood T cell repertoires in COVID-19. Background on the study: From T cells, B-cell-depleted T cells, or PBMCs came the material, which was cDNA or gDNA.

The CDR3 totals 13 residues. Germline V lookup: CDR1 SNHLY, CDR2 FYNNEI. V was clipped by 6 bases and J by 5 bases; unmatched bases: 0. TCRdb's copy holds only in-frame clones and misses some; the assay was immunoSEQ multiplex PCR. The repertoire has roughly 300,000 clones, 83% of them found once; the top ten carry over 9%. In this sample, this clone turned up a few times. The TCR sequence derives from a woman in her forties or fifties who had recovered from COVID-19. Sequenced material: peripheral blood. This sequence joins TRBV2 and TRBJ1-6; TRBD1 matches 8 bases. The CDR3 DNA sequence: TGTGCCAGCAGGGGACAGGATAATTCACCCCTCCACTTT. This codes for CASRGQDNSPLHF.